The clone carrying this TCR beta chain was counted once. Its antigen is unidentified. The sample originates from a study of T cell responses to AZD1222 COVID-19 vaccine. Whole-study findings and limits: Seropositive AZD1222 recipients at baseline numbered only 5 or 6. Spike-specific TCR breadth and depth went up after people got two AZD1222 doses. Repertoires were sampled only after the peak T cell response.

TCRdb's table, derived via immunoSEQ multiplex PCR, lists solely in-frame clones and lacks some. In the table there are 160,000 or so clones, around 92% of which are singletons. V dropped 7 bases and J dropped 3 bases, with 3 bases sitting between them. The CDR3 is 10 amino acids. Germline values: CDR1 SNHLY, CDR2 FYNNEI. Sequenced material: peripheral blood, taken on day 0 of MenACWY control vaccination. V is TRBV2 and J is TRBJ1-1, with D hard to call. This TCR was recovered from an adult in good health. CDR3 DNA sequence: TGTGCCAGCACTCACACTGAAGCTTTCTTT. This codes for CASTHTEAFF.